A selection of T cell receptor beta chains follows, all from one sample in a study of CD8+ T cells in alopecia areata. TCRdb's copy holds only in-frame clones and misses some; the assay was immunoSEQ multiplex PCR. The profile shows over 90,000 clones, 80% to 90% of them singletons. Here the sequenced sample was CD8+ T cells sorted from blood, taken at approximately week 31, from a patient treated with tofacitinib. The receptor source for this set is a human donor with alopecia areata. CDR3s include the opening cysteine and the closing phenylalanine or tryptophan. A D gene is named only where the DNA matches it firmly. Not every row has a clone size; where given, it reads once, few, many or a size class.

J | size | D | V | DNA | CDR3
TRBJ2-2 | NA | NA | TRBV4-1 | TGCGCCAGCAGCCAAGTGCAGAACACCGGGGAGCTGTTTTTT | CASSQVQNTGELFF
TRBJ2-7 | once | NA | TRBV7-6 | TGTGCCAGCAGCTTAGCCCCCTACGAGCAGTACTTC | CASSLAPYEQYF
TRBJ1-1 | NA | NA | TRBV29-1 | TGCAGCGCCCCTCCCGGGGATTTCTTT | CSAPPGDFF
TRBJ2-6 | NA | TRBD1 | TRBV7-8 | TGTGCCAGCAGCCTAGAGGGGGCCGTTGGGGCCAACGTCCTGACTTTC | CASSLEGAVGANVLTF
TRBJ1-4 | once | TRBD1 | TRBV7-9 | TGTGCCAGCAGCTCCGGGACAGGGAGGGAAAAACTGTTTTTT | CASSSGTGREKLFF
TRBJ2-5 | NA | NA | TRBV9 | TGTGCCAGCAGCCCTGACGACGGCAGAGAGACCCAGTACTTC | CASSPDDGRETQYF
TRBJ1-3 | NA | NA | TRBV27 | TGTGCCAGCAGTTTATCAGGAGGGCCCCTAGACACCATATATTTT | CASSLSGGPLDTIYF
TRBJ2-1 | NA | NA | TRBV4-1 | TGCGCCAGCAGCCTTTATCTTGGTTCCGATGAGCAGTTCTTC | CASSLYLGSDEQFF
TRBJ2-3 | NA | NA | TRBV7-9 | TGTGCCAGCAGCTCAGCAGGAACCGAAATCACAGATACGCAGTATTTT | CASSSAGTEITDTQYF
TRBJ2-1 | NA | TRBD1 | TRBV19 | TGTGCCAGTAGTCCAAAGGGACAGGGAGGTTACAATGAGCAGTTCTTC | CASSPKGQGGYNEQFF
TRBJ2-1 | NA | NA | TRBV7-9 | TGTGCCAGCAGCTTAGAAGCGAGACACTACAATGAGCAGTTCTTC | CASSLEARHYNEQFF
TRBJ2-2 | NA | NA | TRBV7-3 | TGTGCCAGCAGCTTAAATCTCGGGGAGCTGTTTTTT | CASSLNLGELFF
TRBJ1-1 | NA | NA | TRBV6-1 | TGTGCCAGCAGTGAAACCCTTTCCCAGCGGGCTTTCTTT | CASSETLSQRAFF
TRBJ2-1 | few | NA | TRBV13 | TGTGCCAGCAGCTCTCCTAGCATTTCCTACAATGAGCAGTTCTTC | CASSSPSISYNEQFF
TRBJ2-7 | NA | NA | TRBV29-1 | TGCAGCGTTGTGGAGAGCTCCTACGAGCAGTACTTC | CSVVESSYEQYF
TRBJ2-7 | NA | NA | TRBV29-1 | TGCAGCGTTGAGCAGAACTACGAGCAGTACTTC | CSVEQNYEQYF
TRBJ1-4 | NA | TRBD1 | TRBV27 | TGTGCCAGCAGTGTCACAGGGGGGGCTGACGAAAAACTGTTTTTT | CASSVTGGADEKLFF
TRBJ2-3 | once | TRBD2 | TRBV2 | TGTGCCAGCAGGCGGGGGGACTCTAGCACAGATACGCAGTATTTT | CASRRGDSSTDTQYF
TRBJ2-7 | NA | TRBD1 | TRBV27 | TGTGCCAGCAGTTTAGCAGGGGGCCCCTACGAGCAGTACTTC | CASSLAGGPYEQYF
TRBJ2-1 | NA | NA | TRBV5-1 | TGCGCCAGCAGCTTGTCCGCAGGCAGCTCCTACAATGAGCAGTTCTTC | CASSLSAGSSYNEQFF